This T cell receptor (beta chain) was obtained from a study of T cells in localized non-small cell lung cancer. Study conclusions and caveats: There were a median around 57 of the top 100 tumor clones appearing in adjacent lung.

Trimming took 6 bases from V and 15 from J; bases not matched to a gene: 11. The CDR3 is 11 residues long. Germline-derived CDR1 and CDR2 are DFQATT and SNEGSKA (reference sequence). This clone was observed a few times. Its antigen is not identified. The data were produced by immunoSEQ multiplex PCR, yet TCRdb's version contains in-frame clones alone and is incomplete. The table shows around 94,000 clones, with roughly 87% occurring only once. The TCR comes from a man between 40 and 75 years old with stage I squamous cell lung carcinoma. Sequenced here: peripheral blood, sampled before any cancer treatment. The chain couples TRBV20-1 to TRBJ2-1; 7 nucleotides line up with TRBD2. CDR3 in amino acids: CSAPLRTRRFF. CDR3 DNA: TGCAGTGCCCCTCTGAGGACTAGGCGGTTCTTC.